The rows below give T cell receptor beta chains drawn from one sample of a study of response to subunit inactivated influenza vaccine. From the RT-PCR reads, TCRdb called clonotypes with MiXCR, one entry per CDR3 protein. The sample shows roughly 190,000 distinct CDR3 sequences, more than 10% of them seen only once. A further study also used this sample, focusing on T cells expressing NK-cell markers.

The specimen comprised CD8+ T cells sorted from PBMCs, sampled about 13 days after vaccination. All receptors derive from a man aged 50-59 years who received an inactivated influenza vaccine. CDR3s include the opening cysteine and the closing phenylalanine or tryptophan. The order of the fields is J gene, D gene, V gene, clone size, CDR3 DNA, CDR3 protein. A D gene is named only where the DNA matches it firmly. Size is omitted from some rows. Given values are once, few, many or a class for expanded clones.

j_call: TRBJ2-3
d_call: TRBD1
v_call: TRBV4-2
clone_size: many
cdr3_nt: TGTGCCAGCAGCCAAGAGGTCGGGACAGGGGCCACAGATACGCAGTATTTT
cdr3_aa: CASSQEVGTGATDTQYF

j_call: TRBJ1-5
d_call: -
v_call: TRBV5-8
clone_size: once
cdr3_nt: TGTGCCAGCAGCTTGGCGAATCACCCAAGGCAGCCCCAGCATTTT
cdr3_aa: CASSLANHPRQPQHF

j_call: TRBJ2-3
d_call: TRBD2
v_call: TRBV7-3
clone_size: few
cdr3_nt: TGTGCCAGCAGCCCCTCCTGGCTAGCGGGAGTTGGAGATACGCAGTATTTT
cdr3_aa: CASSPSWLAGVGDTQYF

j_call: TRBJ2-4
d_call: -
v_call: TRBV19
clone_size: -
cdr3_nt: TGTGCCAGTAGTAGAAGGTTGCCCTTAGCCAAAAACATTCAGTACTTC
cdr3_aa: CASSRRLPLAKNIQYF

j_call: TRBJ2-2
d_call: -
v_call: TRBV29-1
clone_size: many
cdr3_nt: TGCAGCGTTGAGGGGACACCGAACACCGGGGAGCTGTTTTTT
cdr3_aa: CSVEGTPNTGELFF

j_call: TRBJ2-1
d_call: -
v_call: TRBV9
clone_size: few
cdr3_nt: TGTGCCAGCAGCGGGGCGCTATTAGGGGGGCACAATGAGCAGTTCTTC
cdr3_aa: CASSGALLGGHNEQFF

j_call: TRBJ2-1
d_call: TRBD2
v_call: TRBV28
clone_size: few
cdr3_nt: TGTGCCAGCAGATCCGGGACTAGCGCGTACAATGAGCAGTTCTTC
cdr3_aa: CASRSGTSAYNEQFF

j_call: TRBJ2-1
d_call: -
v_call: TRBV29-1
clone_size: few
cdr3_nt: -
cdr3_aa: CRDICCSVERAPWDEQFF

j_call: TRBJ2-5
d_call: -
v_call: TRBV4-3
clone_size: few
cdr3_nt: TGCGCCAGCAGCCAAGTCGGCCAAGAGACCCAGTACTTC
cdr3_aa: CASSQVGQETQYF

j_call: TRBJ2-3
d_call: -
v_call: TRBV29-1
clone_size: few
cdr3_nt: TGCAGCGTTGCTTTCGGCACAGATACGCAGTATTTT
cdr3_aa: CSVAFGTDTQYF

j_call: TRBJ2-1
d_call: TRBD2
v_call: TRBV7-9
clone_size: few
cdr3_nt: TGTGCCAGCAGCTTAGGGACGGAGAGCGGGGGGCGGAGTGAGCAGTTCTTC
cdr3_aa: CASSLGTESGGRSEQFF

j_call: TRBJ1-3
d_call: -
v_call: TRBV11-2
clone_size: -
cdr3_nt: TGTGCCAGCAGCACTGGGGCAAACTCTGGAAACACCATATATTTT
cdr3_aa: CASSTGANSGNTIYF

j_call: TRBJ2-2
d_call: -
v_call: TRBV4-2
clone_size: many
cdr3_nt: TGTGCCAGCAGCCGAGCGGCCCTATTAGGCCCTCCCGGGGAGCTGTTTTTT
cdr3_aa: CASSRAALLGPPGELFF

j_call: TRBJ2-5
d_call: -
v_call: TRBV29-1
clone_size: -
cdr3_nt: TGCAGCGTTGAAGATCCTGGAGGCTTGGTCGAGACCCAGTACTTC
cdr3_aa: CSVEDPGGLVETQYF

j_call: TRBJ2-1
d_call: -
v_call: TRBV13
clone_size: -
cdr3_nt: TGTGCCAGCAGCTTAGTGGGGTCTGGCAATGGTGAGCAGTTCTTC
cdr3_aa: CASSLVGSGNGEQFF

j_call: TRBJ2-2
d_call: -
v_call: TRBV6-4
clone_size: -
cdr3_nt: TGTGCCAGCAGTGACACCAACACCGGGGAGCTGTTTTTT
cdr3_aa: CASSDTNTGELFF

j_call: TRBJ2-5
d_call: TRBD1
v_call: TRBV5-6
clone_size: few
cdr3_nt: TGTGCCAGCAGCTTCCTGACAGGGGGCCTAGAGACCCAGTACTTC
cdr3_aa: CASSFLTGGLETQYF

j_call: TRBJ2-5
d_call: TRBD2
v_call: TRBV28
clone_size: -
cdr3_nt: TGTGCCAGCAGTTACGACCGGACTAGCGGGAGAGAGACCCAGTACTTC
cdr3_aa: CASSYDRTSGRETQYF

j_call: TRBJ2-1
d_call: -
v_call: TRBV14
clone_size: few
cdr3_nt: TGTGCCAGCAGCCAAGATCCACCTTACAATGAGCAGTTCTTC
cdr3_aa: CASSQDPPYNEQFF

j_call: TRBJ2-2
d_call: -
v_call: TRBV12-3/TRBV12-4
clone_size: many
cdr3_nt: TGTGCCAGCAGTGGTCACCTACTAACCGGGGAGCTGTTTTTT
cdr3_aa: CASSGHLLTGELFF

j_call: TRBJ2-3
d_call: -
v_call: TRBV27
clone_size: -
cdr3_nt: TGTGCCAGCAGTTTATCGAAGGGGGCAGATACGCAGTATTTT
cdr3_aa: CASSLSKGADTQYF

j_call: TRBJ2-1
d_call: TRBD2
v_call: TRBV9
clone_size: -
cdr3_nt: TGTGCCAGCAGCCTCCCAAACACGGGAGGTAACTACAATGAGCAGTTCTTC
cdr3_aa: CASSLPNTGGNYNEQFF

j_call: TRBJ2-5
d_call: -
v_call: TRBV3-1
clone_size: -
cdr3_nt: TGTGCCAGCAGCCAAGAGGGGCGGGGGCGTCCATTCGAGACCCAGTACTTC
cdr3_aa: CASSQEGRGRPFETQYF

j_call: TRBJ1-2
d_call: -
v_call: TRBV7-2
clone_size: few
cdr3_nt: TGTGCCAGCAGCTTATCCTTTCAAACATCTTCATATGGCTACACCTTC
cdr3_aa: CASSLSFQTSSYGYTF

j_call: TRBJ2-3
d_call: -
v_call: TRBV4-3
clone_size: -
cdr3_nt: TGCGCCAGCAGCCAAGATGAGGATGCGGCAGATACGCAGTATTTT
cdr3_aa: CASSQDEDAADTQYF

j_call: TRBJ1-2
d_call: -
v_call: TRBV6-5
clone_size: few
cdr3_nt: TGTGCCAGCAGTTACTCGACGAACAGCCCCTATGGCTACACCTTC
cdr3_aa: CASSYSTNSPYGYTF

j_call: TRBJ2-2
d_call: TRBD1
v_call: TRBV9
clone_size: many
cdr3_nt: TGTGCCAGCAGCGAGACAGGGGCGAACACCGGGGAGCTGTTTTTT
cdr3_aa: CASSETGANTGELFF

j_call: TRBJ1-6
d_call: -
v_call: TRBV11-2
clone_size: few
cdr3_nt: TGTGCCAGCAGCTTAGATCGGTGGGGATACAATTCACCCCTCCACTTT
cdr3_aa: CASSLDRWGYNSPLHF

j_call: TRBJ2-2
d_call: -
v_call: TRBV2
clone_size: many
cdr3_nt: TGTGCCAGGGCCCTGACAGAGAACACCGGGGAGCTGTTTTTT
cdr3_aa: CARALTENTGELFF

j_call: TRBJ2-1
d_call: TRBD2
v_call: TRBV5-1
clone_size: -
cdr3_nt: TGCGCCAGCAGCTTGGCCCCGACTAGCGGTAACAATGAGCAGTTCTTC
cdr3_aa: CASSLAPTSGNNEQFF

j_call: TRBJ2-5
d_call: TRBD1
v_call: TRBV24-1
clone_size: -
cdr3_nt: TGTGGCACCTGTGATTTTAAGTGGGGACAGGGGGCGGACGAATACCAAGAGACCCAGTACTTC
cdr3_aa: CGTCDFKWGQGADEYQETQYF

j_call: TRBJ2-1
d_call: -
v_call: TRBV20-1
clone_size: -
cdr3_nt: TGCAGTGCTAGAAAGAGCTCCTACAATGAGCAGTTCTTC
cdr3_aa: CSARKSSYNEQFF

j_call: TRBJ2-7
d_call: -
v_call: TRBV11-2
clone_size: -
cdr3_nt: TGTGCCAGCAGCACTGATCAGGGTAGAGGCTACGAGCAGTACTTC
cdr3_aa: CASSTDQGRGYEQYF

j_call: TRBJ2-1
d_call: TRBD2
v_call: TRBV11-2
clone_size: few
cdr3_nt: TGTGCCAGCAGCTCTGTAACTAGCGGGGGGGAAAATGAGCAGTTCTTC
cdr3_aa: CASSSVTSGGENEQFF

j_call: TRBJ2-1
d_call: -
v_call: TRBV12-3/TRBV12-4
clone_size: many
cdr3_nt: TGTGCCAGCAGTTTCGCGTACAATGAGCAGTTCTTC
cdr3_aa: CASSFAYNEQFF

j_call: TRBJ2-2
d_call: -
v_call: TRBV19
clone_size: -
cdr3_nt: TGTGCCAGTAGTTACAGGTGGACGAACACCGGGGAGCTGTTTTTT
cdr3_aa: CASSYRWTNTGELFF

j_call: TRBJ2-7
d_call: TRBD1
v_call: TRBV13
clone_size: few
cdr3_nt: TGTGCCAGCAGCTTAGGCGGACAGGGAGACGCCTACGAGCAGTACTTC
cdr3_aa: CASSLGGQGDAYEQYF

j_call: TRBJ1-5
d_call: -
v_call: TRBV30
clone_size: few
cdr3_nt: TGTGCCTGGAGTGCGGGGGATAATCAGCCCCAGCATTTT
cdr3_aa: CAWSAGDNQPQHF

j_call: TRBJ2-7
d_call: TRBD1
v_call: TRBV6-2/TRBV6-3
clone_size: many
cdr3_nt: TGTGCCAGCAGCACATACGACAGGGCGCTTTCCTACGAGCAGTACTTC
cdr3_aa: CASSTYDRALSYEQYF

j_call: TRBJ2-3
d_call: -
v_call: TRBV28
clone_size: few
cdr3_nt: TGTGCCAGCAGTCCCGTAGCGGAGAGCACAGATACGCAGTATTTT
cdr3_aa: CASSPVAESTDTQYF

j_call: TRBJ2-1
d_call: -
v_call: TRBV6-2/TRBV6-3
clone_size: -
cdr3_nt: TGTGCCAGCAGTGCCCATTCCGACTGGGTTTCCAATGAGCAGTTCTTC
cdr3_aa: CASSAHSDWVSNEQFF

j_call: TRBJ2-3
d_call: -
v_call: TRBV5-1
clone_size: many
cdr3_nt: TGCGCCAGCCGCGAAGACACAGATACGCAGTATTTT
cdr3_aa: CASREDTDTQYF

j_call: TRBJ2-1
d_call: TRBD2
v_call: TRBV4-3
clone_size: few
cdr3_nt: TGCGCCAGCAGCCAAGATGGTGCTCCTAGCGGGAGTTATAATGAGCAGTTCTTC
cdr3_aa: CASSQDGAPSGSYNEQFF

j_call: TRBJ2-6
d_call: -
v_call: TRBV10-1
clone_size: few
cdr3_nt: TGCGCCAGCAGTCCTCGGGTCCCAGGGGAGTCTGGGGCCAACGTCCTGACTTTC
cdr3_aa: CASSPRVPGESGANVLTF

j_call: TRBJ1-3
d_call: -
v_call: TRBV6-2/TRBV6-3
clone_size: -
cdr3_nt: TGTGCCAGCAGCGGACACTCCAGAAACACCATATATTTT
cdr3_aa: CASSGHSRNTIYF

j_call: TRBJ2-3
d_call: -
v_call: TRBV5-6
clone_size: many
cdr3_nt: TGTGCCAGTCTATTCGGGGGTACGCAGTATTTT
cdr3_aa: CASLFGGTQYF

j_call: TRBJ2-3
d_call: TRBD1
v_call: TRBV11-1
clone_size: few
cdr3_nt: TGTGCCAGCAGTAGCTCCGTGACAGGGCGCACAGATACGCAGTATTTT
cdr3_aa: CASSSSVTGRTDTQYF

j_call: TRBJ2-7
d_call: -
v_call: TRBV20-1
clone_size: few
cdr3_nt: TGCAGTGCTTGGGGCGGGCAGGCCCTCCTCTACGAGCAGTACTTC
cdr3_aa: CSAWGGQALLYEQYF

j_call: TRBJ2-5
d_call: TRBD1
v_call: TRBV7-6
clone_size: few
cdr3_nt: TGTGCCAGCAGGACAGGGCACCAAGAGACCCAGTACTTC
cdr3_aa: CASRTGHQETQYF

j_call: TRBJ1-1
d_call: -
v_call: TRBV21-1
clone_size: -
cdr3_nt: TGTGCCAGCAGCAAGGGGACAGGGGGTGGCACTGAAGCTTTCTTT
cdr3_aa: CASSKGTGGGTEAFF

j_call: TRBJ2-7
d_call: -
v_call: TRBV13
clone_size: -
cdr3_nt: TGTGCCAGCAGACTAGGCTCGGCCGAGCAGTACTTC
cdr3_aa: CASRLGSAEQYF

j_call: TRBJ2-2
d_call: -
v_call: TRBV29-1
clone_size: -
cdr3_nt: TGCAGCGTTGGCCTGCACACCGGGGAGCTGTTTTTT
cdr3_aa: CSVGLHTGELFF

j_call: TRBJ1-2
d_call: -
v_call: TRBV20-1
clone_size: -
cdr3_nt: TGCAGTGCTGGTTTCGAAGCAGGGCTGAGCACCTTC
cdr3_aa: CSAGFEAGLSTF